This is a list of T cell receptor beta chains from one sample in a study of blood T cell repertoires in COVID-19. Assay used: immunoSEQ multiplex PCR; TCRdb lists only in-frame clones, some missing. In the table there are fewer than 200,000 clones, approximately 85% of which are singletons. Sequencing used peripheral blood. Receptors were obtained from an older woman with acute or convalescent COVID-19. Both conserved end residues are part of each CDR3. Fields, in order: clone size, D gene, V gene, J gene, CDR3 DNA, CDR3 protein. A D gene is named only where the DNA matches it firmly. Some rows have no size entry. The others give once, few or many, or a class for an expanded clone.

NA	NA	TRBV24-1	TRBJ1-5	TGTGCCACCAGTGACATCAATCAGCCCCAGCATTTT	CATSDINQPQHF
NA	NA	TRBV11-2	TRBJ1-1	TGTGCCAGCAGCCCCCGACAGGTGCGGGACACTGAAGCTTTCTTT	CASSPRQVRDTEAFF
NA	NA	TRBV19	TRBJ1-5	TGTGCCAGTAGTATTGAGATCGCCGATCAGCCCCAGCATTTT	CASSIEIADQPQHF
NA	TRBD1	TRBV9	TRBJ1-2	TGTGCCAGCAGCGCTAGGGATCCAGGGACAGTCAACTATGGCTACACCTTC	CASSARDPGTVNYGYTF
NA	NA	TRBV5-6	TRBJ1-1	TGTGCCAGCAGCTTGAGGAGGGCGAACACTGAAGCTTTCTTT	CASSLRRANTEAFF
once	NA	TRBV19	TRBJ1-5	TGTGCCAGTAGTATAATTGTAGGAGACAATCAGCCCCAGCATTTT	CASSIIVGDNQPQHF
NA	TRBD2	TRBV10-2	TRBJ2-1	TGCGCCAGCAGAGTTACTAGCGGGAGACCTGAGCAGTTCTTC	CASRVTSGRPEQFF
NA	NA	TRBV12-3/TRBV12-4	TRBJ2-5	TGTGCCAGCACCGGATTGGACAGAGAGACCCAGTACTTC	CASTGLDRETQYF
NA	TRBD1	TRBV5-8	TRBJ2-4	TGTGCCAGCAGTTCGGGGACAGGAGCCAAAAACATTCAGTACTTC	CASSSGTGAKNIQYF
NA	NA	TRBV6-5	TRBJ1-3	TGTGCCAGCAGCGACGGACGGGGCTCTGGAAACACCATATATTTT	CASSDGRGSGNTIYF
NA	NA	TRBV2	TRBJ2-1	TGTGCCAGCAGTGGAGAACTTTTGCCTTACAATGAGCAGTTCTTC	CASSGELLPYNEQFF
NA	TRBD1	TRBV19	TRBJ2-7	TGTGCCAGTAGTAGGGACAGAAACTACGAGCAGTACTTC	CASSRDRNYEQYF
NA	TRBD2	TRBV6-6	TRBJ2-7	TGTGCCAGCAAGCGGGAGCTTCCCCCCTACGAGCAGTACTTC	CASKRELPPYEQYF
NA	NA	TRBV12-3/TRBV12-4	TRBJ1-3	TGTGCCAGCAGTTTCAGGGGATCGAACACCATATATTTT	CASSFRGSNTIYF
NA	TRBD1	TRBV9	TRBJ1-4	TGTGCCAGCAGCGCCAGGGACAGCCGAAATGAAAAACTGTTTTTT	CASSARDSRNEKLFF
NA	TRBD2	TRBV7-3	TRBJ2-1	TGTGCCAGCAGCTTAAGGCCGACTAGCGGGAGGACCAATGAGCAGTTCTTC	CASSLRPTSGRTNEQFF
NA	NA	TRBV2	TRBJ1-1	TGTGCCAGCAGCTTCCACACTGAAGCTTTCTTT	CASSFHTEAFF
few	NA	TRBV3-1/TRBV3-2	TRBJ2-1	TGTGCCAGCAGTTCCGGGACTCGCTACAATGAGCAGTTCTTC	CASSSGTRYNEQFF
NA	NA	TRBV2	TRBJ2-2	TGTGCCAGCGAACTGGGACTGAACACCGGGGAGCTGTTTTTT	CASELGLNTGELFF
few	NA	TRBV27	TRBJ2-1	TGTGCCAGCAGTATAGACAGCTCCTACAATGAGCAGTTCTTC	CASSIDSSYNEQFF
NA	TRBD1	TRBV4-2	TRBJ1-1	TGTGCCAGCAGCCAAACGGACAGGATAAAGAACACTGAAGCTTTCTTT	CASSQTDRIKNTEAFF
NA	NA	TRBV5-4	TRBJ1-2	TGTGCCAGCAGCTACCGACAGGATAACTATGGCTACACCTTC	CASSYRQDNYGYTF
NA	NA	TRBV5-6	TRBJ2-3	TGTGCCAGCAGCTTGGGACTACCCACAGATACGCAGTATTTT	CASSLGLPTDTQYF
NA	NA	TRBV10-3	TRBJ1-2	TGTGCCATCAGTGACAGGGCTCGCGGCTACACCTTC	CAISDRARGYTF
NA	TRBD2	TRBV27	TRBJ2-1	TGTGCCAGCAGGGGGACTAGCGGGAGCTTTTTCTACAATGAGCAGTTCTTC	CASRGTSGSFFYNEQFF
NA	TRBD1	TRBV2	TRBJ2-7	TGTGCCAGCAGTGGGGTCTTACAGGGGGCAAACGAGCAGTACTTC	CASSGVLQGANEQYF
NA	NA	TRBV5-1	TRBJ1-1	TGCGCCAGCCTCCCCGGACAGCAAACCTCTGAAGCTTTCTTT	CASLPGQQTSEAFF
NA	TRBD1	TRBV15	TRBJ2-1	TGTGCCACCAGCAGCCTCGGACAGGGTGAGTTGTTCTTC	CATSSLGQGELFF
few	NA	TRBV19	TRBJ2-5	TGTGCCAGTAGTATTAGCGCCCAAGAGACCCAGTACTTC	CASSISAQETQYF
NA	TRBD1	TRBV24-1	TRBJ1-1	TGTGCCACCAGTGCTGGAGGACAGGGGCCGAACGTGTGGACTGAAGCTTTCTTT	CATSAGGQGPNVWTEAFF
NA	TRBD2	TRBV2	TRBJ2-3	TGTGCCAGCAGGGGGACTAGGACTGGTCGGGATACGCAGTATTTT	CASRGTRTGRDTQYF
few	NA	TRBV6-1	TRBJ1-2	TGTGCCAGCAGTGAAGGGGGGCTCCAATATGGCTACACCTTC	CASSEGGLQYGYTF
NA	TRBD1	TRBV10-3	TRBJ1-2	TGTGCCATCAGTGAACTCGGACAGGGTCAAAAGGCCTACACCTTC	CAISELGQGQKAYTF
few	NA	TRBV7-3	TRBJ2-2	TGTGCCAGCAGCTTAAGTAGGGAGGTTACCGGGGAGCTGTTTTTT	CASSLSREVTGELFF
NA	TRBD1	TRBV10-3	TRBJ1-2	TGTGCCATCAGTGAGATTTCCACAGGGGCTGGCTACACCTTC	CAISEISTGAGYTF
NA	TRBD2	TRBV6-4	TRBJ2-1	TGTGCCAGCAGTTTGACTAGCGGCTCCTACAATGAGCAGTTCTTC	CASSLTSGSYNEQFF
NA	NA	TRBV6-1	TRBJ1-2	TGTGCCAGCAGTGAAAGGGCAGGGGCGGGTGGCTACACCTTC	CASSERAGAGGYTF
NA	TRBD2	TRBV4-2	TRBJ2-7	TGTGCCAGCAGCCAAGAACCTGGACTAGCCTACTACGAGCAGTACTTC	CASSQEPGLAYYEQYF
NA	TRBD2	TRBV12-3/TRBV12-4	TRBJ2-1	TGTGCCAGCAGTCGGACTAGCGGACATGAGCAGTTCTTC	CASSRTSGHEQFF
NA	TRBD1	TRBV6-5	TRBJ1-1	TGTGCCAGCACCACAGGGGGCTGGGCTGAAGCTTTCTTT	CASTTGGWAEAFF
NA	TRBD2	TRBV10-3	TRBJ2-3	TGTGCCATCAGACCTAGCGGGGACACAGATACGCAGTATTTT	CAIRPSGDTDTQYF
NA	TRBD1	TRBV30	TRBJ1-2	TGTGCCTTCACGGGACAGGGACGGTATGGCTACACCTTC	CAFTGQGRYGYTF
NA	NA	TRBV7-2	TRBJ1-3	TGTGCCAGCAGCTTAGGCCCGACTAGCTCTGGAAACACCATATATTTT	CASSLGPTSSGNTIYF
NA	NA	TRBV11-1	TRBJ1-1	TGTGCCAGCAGCCCAAACAGGTCCGGCAGGGAAGCTTTCTTT	CASSPNRSGREAFF
NA	TRBD1	TRBV5-1	TRBJ2-5	TGCGCCAGCAGCACCGGGACAGGGGAAGAGACCCAGTACTTC	CASSTGTGEETQYF
NA	TRBD2	TRBV24-1	TRBJ2-2	TGTGCCACCAGTGATTTATGGGGGAGGGCCGAAACCGGGGAGCTGTTTTTT	CATSDLWGRAETGELFF
NA	NA	TRBV24-1	TRBJ2-2	TGTGCCACCAGTGATACATACACCGGGGAGCTGTTTTTT	CATSDTYTGELFF
NA	NA	TRBV5-1	TRBJ1-1	TGCGCCAGCAGCTTAATGACAGGATCGAGGAACACTGAAGCTTTCTTT	CASSLMTGSRNTEAFF
NA	NA	TRBV3-1/TRBV3-2	TRBJ1-1	TGTGCCAGCAGCCAAGTAGCTCGCGGCGGTGGTGAAGCTTTCTTT	CASSQVARGGGEAFF
NA	NA	TRBV19	TRBJ1-1	TGTGCCAGTAGTATATCCCACAGGGCTGTAGCTTTCTTT	CASSISHRAVAFF
NA	NA	TRBV3-1/TRBV3-2	TRBJ2-5	TGTGCCAGCAGCCAAGGAGCGTTCGGGCGGAAGGGAGGAGAGACCCAGTACTTC	CASSQGAFGRKGGETQYF
NA	NA	TRBV5-1	TRBJ1-1	TGCGCCAGCAGCTATAATATGAACACTGAAGCTTTCTTT	CASSYNMNTEAFF
NA	TRBD2	TRBV7-2	TRBJ2-7	TGTGCCAGCAGCTTAGCCGCGGGAGCTAATAGTGGGGCCGAGCAGTACTTC	CASSLAAGANSGAEQYF
NA	TRBD1	TRBV19	TRBJ1-6	TGTGCCAGTAGTACTCCTCGGGACAGGCCGAATTCACCCCTCCACTTT	CASSTPRDRPNSPLHF